This TCR beta chain was recovered during a study of low-dose radiotherapy and immunotherapy resistance in tumors. Study information: Patients were given intravenous nivolumab 240 mg every two weeks plus ipilimumab 1 mg/kg every six weeks. Given every two weeks, intravenous cyclophosphamide 200 mg/m2 preceded radiation and immunotherapy by one day.

The sample's time point: after trial treatment. The treatment was: LDRT plus nivolumab, ipilimumab, low-dose cyclophosphamide and aspirin (RACIN trial). TRAV- and TRBV-specific primers were used for first-strand cDNA, which covered alpha and beta chains. TCRs were amplified for 20 to 25 PCR cycles with a constant-region primer and V-primer adapter. Using its own MiXCR run on the reads, TCRdb lists one record per CDR3 protein. Among 30,000 to 45,000 distinct CDR3 sequences listed, around 20% were seen once. Germline V gene lookup returns CDR1 SQVTM and CDR2 ANQGSEA. Trimming stripped 6 bases from V and 8 bases from J, with 23 bases between. The CDR3 extends over 15 amino acids.

The source is a female donor with ovarian cancer. This chain joins TRBV29-1 and TRBJ2-1; TRBD1 is a possible D gene (5 bases). This specimen consisted of PBMCs, obtained after low-dose radiotherapy plus immunotherapy. The CDR3 sequence is CSVSGHPKSFDEQFF. CDR3 nucleotide sequence: TGCAGCGTGTCCGGACACCCTAAATCTTTCGATGAGCAGTTCTTC.